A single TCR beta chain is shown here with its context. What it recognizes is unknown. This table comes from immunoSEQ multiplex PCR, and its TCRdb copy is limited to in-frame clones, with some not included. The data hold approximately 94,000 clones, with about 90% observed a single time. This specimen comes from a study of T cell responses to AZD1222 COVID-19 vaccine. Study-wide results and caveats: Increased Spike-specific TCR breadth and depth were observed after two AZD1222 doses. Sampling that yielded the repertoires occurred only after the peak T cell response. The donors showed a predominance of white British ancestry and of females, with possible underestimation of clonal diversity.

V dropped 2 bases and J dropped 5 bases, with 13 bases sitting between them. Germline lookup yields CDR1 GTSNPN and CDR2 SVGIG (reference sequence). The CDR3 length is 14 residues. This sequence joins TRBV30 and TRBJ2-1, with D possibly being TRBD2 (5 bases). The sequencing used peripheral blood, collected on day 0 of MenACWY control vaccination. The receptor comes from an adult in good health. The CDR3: CAWSTGRIDNEQFF. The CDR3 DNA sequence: TGTGCCTGGAGTACGGGGAGAATCGACAATGAGCAGTTCTTC.